This T cell receptor beta chain was recovered during a study of OX40 agonist ivuxolimab in advanced cancers. The overall study: With a range of roughly 20 to 80, age averaged 60 years, and about 83% were male.

Collection of blood occurred at baseline, at cycle 4 day 1, and at cycle 7 day 1. The CDR3 runs to 15 residues. In germline, CDR1 is MNHNS, CDR2 SASEGT. Trimming pared 2 bases from V and 0 bases from J, leaving 8 bases between. Regarding this clone: Its target is unknown.

The assay was immunoSEQ multiplex PCR, and TCRdb's table has in-frame clones only and misses some. The sample has some 80,000 clones, 89% seen once. Findings and caveats of the study: The antigens recognized by the expanded peripheral T cells, that is their antigen specificity, were not determined. Mean expanded clone counts were higher in CD8+ than CD4+ T cells.

The chain links TRBV6-1 to TRBJ2-1; TRBD2 might be the D (5 bases). The source of this sequence is an adult with an advanced solid tumor such as melanoma, head and neck, liver or kidney cancer. The sequences come from CD4+ or CD8+ T cells sorted from blood, collected in a trial of the OX40 agonist ivuxolimab. The CDR3 loop is CASSEMGSSYNEQFF. CDR3 nucleotides: TGTGCCAGCAGTGAAATGGGGAGCTCCTACAATGAGCAGTTCTTC.